The source of this T cell receptor beta chain is a study of vaccination effects on CD4 cells after COVID-19 (dated by TCRdb to the early 2020s). The study in broad terms: Each participant received two doses of an mRNA SARS-CoV-2 vaccine, either BNT162b2 or mRNA-1273. Pre-vaccine samples were drawn from a couple of convalescent patients 16 days and one week before the first dose, at 142 and 148 days after COVID-19 diagnosis. In the study, cultures from other donors were sequenced using the Oncomine TCR Beta short-read assay on an Illumina iSeq 100. Altogether, over 9 COVID-19 convalescent patients and a handful of SARS-CoV-2-naive healthy vaccine recipients made up the full study. SARS-CoV-2 spike-specific CD4+ TCR repertoires from before and after mRNA vaccination were compared in COVID-19 convalescent patients and in infection-naive vaccine recipients. Study-wide findings and limitations: Among convalescent patients, the spike-reactive repertoire after vaccination was made up mainly of new vaccine-induced clones that were largely distinct from the clones induced by infection. Limitations of the study were the small number of convalescent patients and the absence of early post-infection timepoints. Clones induced by infection and clones induced by vaccination both contracted markedly at late timepoints after vaccination, which fits with T cell responses waning over time.

To identify antigen-specific CD4+ T cell clonotypes by their expansion, the ViraFEST assay first stimulated PBMC with viral peptide pools and then applied TCR sequencing. After around ten days of culture, CD4+ T cells were isolated with the EasySep CD4+ T cell isolation kit. Convalescent patients had PCR-confirmed SARS-CoV-2 infection between March and December 2020, before Alpha, Beta and Delta variants emerged in the United States. Two million PBMC per well were cultured in IMDM with about 4.5% human AB serum, around 10 IU/ml IL-2 and gentamicin, plus 10 ug/ml peptides. Half of the culture medium was replaced with fresh IL-2-containing medium on days 3 and 7. Each peptide stimulation condition was cultured in triplicate wells unless otherwise noted. Using Ficoll-Paque Plus gradient centrifugation, PBMC were separated from whole blood and then either used fresh or cryopreserved at -140C. The QIAamp micro DNA kit was used to extract genomic DNA from the cultured CD4+ T cells.

This clone was observed a single time. No cognate antigen has been identified for it. No base-level quality is on record; no much larger clone is a single base apart. The CDR3 has 13 amino acids, counting the end cysteine and phenylalanine. Only the CDR3 part of the read is kept: 39 bases, read in frame from the first base. CDR1 and CDR2 are drawn from the germline V gene: MNHEY, SVGEGT. The junction carries 4 bases between V and J, which are trimmed by 5 bases and 2 bases respectively. Receptors were amplified or captured by the immunoSEQ multiplex PCR assay. TCR beta CDR3 sequencing was performed on DNA from the cultured, isolated CD4+ T cells. In the original analysis: Non-productive TCR sequences were removed, reads were trimmed to the CDR3 region, and CDR3s of at least 7 amino acids were retained. The MANAFEST web app was used to identify antigen-specific clonotypes by comparing expansion in peptide wells with expansion in reference cultures. To be called positive, a clone needed expansion at FDR<0.05 compared with the reference and with all other wells, an odds ratio greater than 5, and a frequency greater than 0.1% in two replicate wells. A clonotype was defined as cross-reactive if the clonotype was significantly expanded both in SARS-CoV-2 spike wells and in at least one common cold coronavirus spike condition. CDR3 similarity was assessed by Levenshtein distance using the stringdist R package, and unrooted trees were constructed with ape in R 3.6.1. TCRdb stores this immuneACCESS table with in-frame sequences only. Part of the clones is absent; in the studies checked, under half of the shortfall reflects unresolved V genes, and no reason is known for the rest. V and J calls and clone size are given by that table; D and trimming were obtained from the DNA. Present in this sample are 40,000 to 50,000 clones, roughly 70% of which were seen just once. About 30% of the sample comes from the top ten.

Recombination joined TRBV6-2 or TRBV6-3 with TRBJ2-6; there is no confident call for the D gene. The source is a human donor who had a prior SARS-CoV-2 infection. The sequencing here drew on CD4+ T cells from PBMCs cultured with a peptide pool, taken before COVID-19 vaccination. This receptor has the CDR3 CASSRTGANVLTF. The DNA sequence reads TGTGCCAGCAGTCGGACTGGGGCCAACGTCCTGACTTTC.